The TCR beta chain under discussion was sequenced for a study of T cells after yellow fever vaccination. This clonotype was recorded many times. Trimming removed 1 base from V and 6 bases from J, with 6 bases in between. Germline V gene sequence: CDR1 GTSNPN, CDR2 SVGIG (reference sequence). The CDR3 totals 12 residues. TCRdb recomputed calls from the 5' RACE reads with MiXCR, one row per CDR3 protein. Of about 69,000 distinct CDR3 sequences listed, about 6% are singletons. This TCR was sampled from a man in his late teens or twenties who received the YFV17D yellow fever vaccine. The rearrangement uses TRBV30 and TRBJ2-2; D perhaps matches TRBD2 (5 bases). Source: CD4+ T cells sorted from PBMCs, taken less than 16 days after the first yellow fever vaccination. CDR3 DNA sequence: TGTGCCTGGAGTGCCGGGGCCGGGGAGCTGTTTTTT. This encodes CAWSAGAGELFF.